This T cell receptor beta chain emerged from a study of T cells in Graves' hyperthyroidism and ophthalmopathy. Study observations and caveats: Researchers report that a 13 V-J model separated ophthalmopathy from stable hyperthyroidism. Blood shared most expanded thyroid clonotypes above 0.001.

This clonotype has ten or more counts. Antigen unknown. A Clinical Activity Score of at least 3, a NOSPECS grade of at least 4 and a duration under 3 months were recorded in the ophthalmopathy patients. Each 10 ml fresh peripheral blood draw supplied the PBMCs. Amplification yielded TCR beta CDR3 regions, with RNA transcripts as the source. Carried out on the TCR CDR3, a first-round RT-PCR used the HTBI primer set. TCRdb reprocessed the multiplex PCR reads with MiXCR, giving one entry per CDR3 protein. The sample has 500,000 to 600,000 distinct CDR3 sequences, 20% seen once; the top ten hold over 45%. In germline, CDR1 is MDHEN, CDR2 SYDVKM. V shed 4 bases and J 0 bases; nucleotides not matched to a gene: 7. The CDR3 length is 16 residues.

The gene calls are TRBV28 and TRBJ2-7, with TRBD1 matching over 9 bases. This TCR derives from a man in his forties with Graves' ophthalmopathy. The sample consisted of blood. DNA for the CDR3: TGTGCCAGCAGTTCCCTAGGGACAGGGTTCTCCTACGAGCAGTACTTC. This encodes CASSSLGTGFSYEQYF.